The rows below give T cell receptor beta chains drawn from one sample of a study of blood T cell repertoires in COVID-19. This table comes from immunoSEQ multiplex PCR, and its TCRdb copy is limited to in-frame clones, with some not included. The sample carries about 200,000 clones, around three quarters recorded once. The sequenced sample consisted of peripheral blood. These TCRs come from a woman aged 70-85 years with acute or convalescent COVID-19. The CDR3 runs from the conserved cysteine through the conserved F or W. A D gene is named only where the DNA matches it firmly. Clone size is not always given. Where it is, it says once, few, many or a class for expanded clones.

abundance: .
v_gene: TRBV12-3/TRBV12-4
d_gene: .
j_gene: TRBJ1-2
CDR3nt: TGTGCCAGCAGTTTACCCGGGATCGCGGGCTACACCTTC
CDR3aa: CASSLPGIAGYTF

abundance: .
v_gene: TRBV18
d_gene: TRBD1
j_gene: TRBJ1-5
CDR3nt: TGTGCCAGCTCACCAGCACAGGGGAGACAGCCCCAGCATTTT
CDR3aa: CASSPAQGRQPQHF

abundance: .
v_gene: TRBV5-8
d_gene: .
j_gene: TRBJ1-2
CDR3nt: TGTGCCAGCAGCTTGAGCAGGGGACGTGGCTACACCTTC
CDR3aa: CASSLSRGRGYTF

abundance: few
v_gene: TRBV11-2
d_gene: .
j_gene: TRBJ1-1
CDR3nt: TGTGCCAGCAGCTTGATAGGGAGTGGAGCTTTCTTT
CDR3aa: CASSLIGSGAFF

abundance: .
v_gene: TRBV7-9
d_gene: TRBD2
j_gene: TRBJ2-5
CDR3nt: TGTGCCAGCAGGTGGGAGCGGGGACTAGCGGGAGCGGAGACCCAGTACTTC
CDR3aa: CASRWERGLAGAETQYF

abundance: .
v_gene: TRBV19
d_gene: TRBD1
j_gene: TRBJ1-2
CDR3nt: TGTGCCAGTAGTATGAGTACCGGGACAGGGAAAAACTATGGCTACACCTTC
CDR3aa: CASSMSTGTGKNYGYTF

abundance: .
v_gene: TRBV28
d_gene: .
j_gene: TRBJ2-1
CDR3nt: TGTGCCAGCTGGCGGACCTACAATGAGCAGTTCTTC
CDR3aa: CASWRTYNEQFF

abundance: .
v_gene: TRBV28
d_gene: TRBD1
j_gene: TRBJ2-2
CDR3nt: TGTGCCAGCAGTTTGGGACAGGGCGGGGGGGAGCTGTTTTTT
CDR3aa: CASSLGQGGGELFF

abundance: .
v_gene: TRBV28
d_gene: .
j_gene: TRBJ1-5
CDR3nt: TGTGCCAGCAGTTTGAGGGATGGACAGCCCCAGCATTTT
CDR3aa: CASSLRDGQPQHF

abundance: .
v_gene: TRBV10-3
d_gene: TRBD2
j_gene: TRBJ2-3
CDR3nt: TGTGCCGCGACTAGCGGGAGGGGAAAGGCAGATACGCAGTATTTT
CDR3aa: CAATSGRGKADTQYF

abundance: .
v_gene: TRBV10-3
d_gene: TRBD1
j_gene: TRBJ2-1
CDR3nt: TGTGCCACAGGGACAGGGACCTACAATGAGCAGTTCTTC
CDR3aa: CATGTGTYNEQFF

abundance: once
v_gene: TRBV10-3
d_gene: TRBD1
j_gene: TRBJ2-7
CDR3nt: TGTGCCATCAGTGAGGGGACAGGGGCTTCGTACGAGCAGTACTTC
CDR3aa: CAISEGTGASYEQYF

abundance: .
v_gene: TRBV4-2
d_gene: .
j_gene: TRBJ2-7
CDR3nt: TGTGCCAGCAGCCAAGATAGGGGGCGGGATTACGAGCAGTACTTC
CDR3aa: CASSQDRGRDYEQYF

abundance: .
v_gene: TRBV28
d_gene: TRBD1
j_gene: TRBJ1-1
CDR3nt: TGTGCCAGCAGAAGCCGGGACAGGGAATACACTGAAGCTTTCTTT
CDR3aa: CASRSRDREYTEAFF

abundance: .
v_gene: TRBV2
d_gene: .
j_gene: TRBJ2-2
CDR3nt: TGTGCCAGCACTTACGGCACCGGGGAGCTGTTTTTT
CDR3aa: CASTYGTGELFF

abundance: .
v_gene: TRBV4-2
d_gene: TRBD2
j_gene: TRBJ2-5
CDR3nt: TGTGCCAGCAGCCGAATTACTAGCGGGAGTGAGACCCAGTACTTC
CDR3aa: CASSRITSGSETQYF

abundance: .
v_gene: TRBV12-3/TRBV12-4
d_gene: TRBD1
j_gene: TRBJ2-3
CDR3nt: TGTGCCAGCAGGACAGGGTCAGATACGCAGTATTTT
CDR3aa: CASRTGSDTQYF

abundance: .
v_gene: TRBV7-7
d_gene: .
j_gene: TRBJ2-2
CDR3nt: TGTGCTAGCAGCTTATTAGGCCCGAGGAGGTCCGGGGAGCTGTTTTTT
CDR3aa: CASSLLGPRRSGELFF

abundance: .
v_gene: TRBV24-1
d_gene: .
j_gene: TRBJ2-3
CDR3nt: TGTGCCACCAGTGATGCGGGACAGAGAGGGTCCACAGATACGCAGTATTTT
CDR3aa: CATSDAGQRGSTDTQYF

abundance: once
v_gene: TRBV28
d_gene: TRBD2
j_gene: TRBJ2-7
CDR3nt: TGTGCCAGCAGTTCCAGGAGGGCGGGAGTGAGGGAGCAGTACTTC
CDR3aa: CASSSRRAGVREQYF

abundance: .
v_gene: TRBV5-1
d_gene: .
j_gene: TRBJ2-6
CDR3nt: TGCGCCAGCAGCCGGGGGTCCGGGGCCAACGTCCTGACTTTC
CDR3aa: CASSRGSGANVLTF

abundance: few
v_gene: TRBV28
d_gene: TRBD1
j_gene: TRBJ1-1
CDR3nt: TGTGCCAGCAGTTTAATAGGGGACAGCCGTGAAGCTTTCTTT
CDR3aa: CASSLIGDSREAFF

abundance: .
v_gene: TRBV7-2
d_gene: TRBD2
j_gene: TRBJ2-1
CDR3nt: TGTGCCAGCAGCTTAGAAGCGGGGAGCTCCTACAATGAGCAGTTCTTC
CDR3aa: CASSLEAGSSYNEQFF

abundance: few
v_gene: TRBV29-1
d_gene: TRBD1
j_gene: TRBJ2-5
CDR3nt: TGCAGCGTTGTGCTGGGGGGGACAGGGGAGACCCAGTACTTC
CDR3aa: CSVVLGGTGETQYF